What follows are 31 T cell receptor beta chains derived from one specimen sequenced in a study of cytomegalovirus exposure and HLA in healthy donors. PCR involved 60 Vbeta and 13 Jbeta primers. TCRdb's table, derived via immunoSEQ multiplex PCR, lists solely in-frame clones and lacks some. Of about 110,000 clones in the sample, 65% to 90% were seen once. Material for sequencing was PBMCs. The receptors shown here come from a man between 50 and 59 years old in good health and CMV-seronegative.

This clone was observed a single time. The gene calls are TRBV2 and TRBJ1-1, with TRBD1 matching over 8 bases. The CDR3 is made up of 13 amino acids. Looked up from germline, CDR1 is SNHLY and CDR2 is FYNNEI. The junction had 9 bases not matched to a gene; V was cut back by 8 bases and J by 7 bases. As DNA, the CDR3 is TGTGCCAGCCTATACCAGGGGGCTGGTGAAGCTTTCTTT. Its protein is CASLYQGAGEAFF.

The chain couples TRBV6-6 to TRBJ2-6, with D uncertain. From germline, CDR1 is MNHNY and CDR2 SVGAGI (reference sequence). Trimming shortened V by 7 bases and J by 0 bases, and 7 bases separated the two germline ends. The CDR3 sequence is 14 residues long. CDR3 DNA sequence: TGTGCCAGCAACTTCCTCTCTGGGGCCAACGTCCTGACTTTC. It translates to CASNFLSGANVLTF.

This rearrangement joins TRBV5-1 to TRBJ1-6; maybe TRBD1 (5 bases). From germline, CDR1 is SGHRS and CDR2 YFSETQ. The germline V and J ends were trimmed by 3 bases and 8 bases, with 9 bases remaining between them. The CDR3 length is 13 residues. The CDR3 DNA sequence: TGCGCCAGCAGCTGGGAAGGGGATTCACCCCTCCACTTT. As protein: CASSWEGDSPLHF.

The chain carries TRBV7-6 and TRBJ2-3; no definite D call. Germline CDR1 is SGHVS and CDR2 is FNYEAQ. The CDR3 is 16 amino acids. V shed 5 bases and J shed 0 bases, with 15 bases lying between them. This CDR3 reads CASSASPISSTDTQYF. The CDR3 coding sequence is TGTGCCAGCAGCGCCTCCCCGATCAGTAGCACAGATACGCAGTATTTT.

This chain links TRBV5-1 with TRBJ2-7, with 11 bases fitting TRBD1. Trimming removed 2 bases from V and 7 bases from J; junction bases left unmatched: 5. Germline V lookup: CDR1 SGHRS, CDR2 YFSETQ. The CDR3 length is 14 residues. The CDR3 DNA reads as TGCGCCAGCAGCTTTGGACAGGGGGCGGGAGAGCAGTACTTC. This sequence encodes CASSFGQGAGEQYF.

The chain carries TRBV19 and TRBJ1-2, with D maybe TRBD1 (5 bases). Per germline, CDR1 LNHDA and CDR2 SQIVND (reference sequence). V shed 3 bases and J shed 8 bases, with 22 bases lying between them. This CDR3 has 16 amino acids. CDR3 DNA sequence: TGTGCCAGTAGTATGTCATTGGGGGGTTCGCAGAGGGGCTACACCTTC. Its translation is CASSMSLGGSQRGYTF.

The chain combines TRBV15 with TRBJ1-3; D remains ambiguous. Trimming left V 0 bases short and J 0 bases short, with 18 bases between. The CDR3 has 19 residues. The germline V gene encodes CDR1 LNHNV and CDR2 YYDKDF (reference sequence). CDR3 DNA: TGTGCCACCAGCAGAGATATTCAGATAACTATAACCTCTGGAAACACCATATATTTT. It yields the protein CATSRDIQITITSGNTIYF.

The V call is TRBV5-6, the J call TRBJ2-5, with TRBD1 as a possible D gene (5 bases). CDR1 and CDR2 from the germline V gene are SGHDT and YYEEEE. V dropped 1 base and J dropped 4 bases, with 8 bases sitting between them. The CDR3 totals 13 residues. The DNA for the CDR3 is TGTGCCAGCAGCTTGAGGGGATCAGAGACCCAGTACTTC. It is translated as CASSLRGSETQYF.

This chain joins TRBV30 and TRBJ2-7, with D maybe TRBD2 (5 bases). Germline V lookup: CDR1 GTSNPN, CDR2 SVGIG (reference sequence). The CDR3 contains 16 residues. V was shortened by 5 bases and J by 1 base, with 21 bases between the two germline ends. The CDR3 loop is CAWSLLSSSFSYEQYF. The CDR3 DNA follows: TGTGCCTGGTCCCTCCTTTCTAGCAGCTTTTCCTACGAGCAGTACTTC.

The rearrangement links TRBV2 to TRBJ1-1; D possibly corresponds to TRBD1 (5 bases). The germline gives CDR1 SNHLY, CDR2 FYNNEI. CDR3 length: 15 residues. V lost 4 bases and J lost 2, with 14 bases in between. CDR3 loop: CASSAARGGNTEAFF. In DNA, the CDR3 is TGTGCCAGCAGTGCGGCCCGGGGGGGAAACACTGAAGCTTTCTTT.

V gene TRBV6-5 combines with J gene TRBJ1-5; a weak D match, TRBD1 (5 bases). CDR1 is MNHEY and CDR2 is SVGAGI in the germline V gene. The CDR3 length is 15 residues. V lost 2 bases to trimming and J lost 2 bases, with 10 bases between them. As DNA, the CDR3 is TGTGCCAGCAGTTACGGGGCCGGCGGCAATCAGCCCCAGCATTTT. Translating it yields CASSYGAGGNQPQHF.

J is TRBJ1-3 and V is TRBV7-9, with 10 bases aligning to TRBD1. This CDR3 spans 17 amino acids. V trimming: 6 bases; J trimming: 8 bases; junction bases outside the gene matches: 16. Germline loops: CDR1 SEHNR, CDR2 FQNEAQ (reference sequence). In DNA form, the CDR3 reads TGTGCCAGCAGACCACGCCGGGACAGGGGACTCTCGGACACCATATATTTT. Encoded protein: CASRPRRDRGLSDTIYF.

The chain joins TRBV5-4 to TRBJ1-2; 10 bases fit TRBD1. From germline, CDR1 is SGHNT and CDR2 YYREEE (reference sequence). Losses at the gene ends were 4 bases for V and 0 bases for J; bases not matched to a gene: 9. The length of the CDR3 is 17 residues. CDR3 DNA: TGTGCCAGCAGCCCGCGACAGGGGGCCGCTACTAACTATGGCTACACCTTC. Translating gives CASSPRQGAATNYGYTF.

The chain links TRBV2 to TRBJ2-1; 12 nucleotides line up with TRBD2. Germline V gene lookup returns CDR1 SNHLY and CDR2 FYNNEI. V shed 5 bases and J 6 bases; nucleotides not matched to a gene: 2. This CDR3 region has 14 residues. The CDR3 loop is CASSTGLAGNEQFF. The CDR3 coding sequence is TGTGCCAGCAGTACGGGACTAGCGGGCAATGAGCAGTTCTTC.

The rearrangement links TRBV19 to TRBJ2-1; D might be TRBD1 (5 bases). V lost 3 bases, J lost 6 bases, and 9 bases lay in between. Germline V CDR1 and CDR2: LNHDA, SQIVND (reference sequence). The CDR3 loop spans 13 amino acids. In DNA form, the CDR3 reads TGTGCCAGTAGTATCCGACAGCTCAATGAGCAGTTCTTC. This sequence encodes CASSIRQLNEQFF.

V is TRBV21-1 and J is TRBJ2-3; the table gives TRBD2 as D, unverified against the DNA. TRBV21-1 is given as a pseudogene. This CDR3 has 15 amino acids. The CDR3 protein is CASSKEGEGTDTQYF. CDR3 sequence (DNA): TGTGCCAGCAGCAAAGAAGGGGAGGGCACAGATACGCAGTATTTT.

This rearrangement joins TRBV11-2 to TRBJ1-2; 8 nucleotides match TRBD1. The CDR3 runs 15 residues. V was clipped by 6 bases and J by 1 base; unmatched bases: 7. Germline V lookup: CDR1 SGHAT, CDR2 FQNNGV. The DNA of the CDR3 is TGTGCCAGCAGTTCCTACAGGGGGGTTAACTATGGCTACACCTTC. It yields the protein CASSSYRGVNYGYTF.

This clone was seen a single time. The J gene is TRBJ1-4, the V gene TRBV5-1; D not certain. Germline CDR1 and CDR2: SGHRS and YFSETQ. Trimming stripped 0 bases from V and 8 bases from J, with 11 bases between. The length of the CDR3 is 14 residues. CDR3 nucleotide sequence: TGCGCCAGCAGCTTGGAGAAGGGAGAAGAAAAACTGTTTTTT. Translated: CASSLEKGEEKLFF.

The V call is TRBV6-5, the J call TRBJ2-5; TRBD1 agrees at 7 bases. The V gene's germline CDR1 is MNHEY and CDR2 SVGAGI. The CDR3 extends over 13 amino acids. V gave up 5 bases and J gave up 3 bases; unmatched junction bases: 3. The CDR3 spells CASSLDREETQYF. The DNA for the CDR3 is TGTGCCAGCAGTCTCGACAGGGAAGAGACCCAGTACTTC.

The V and J genes are TRBV28 and TRBJ1-2, with 7 bases lining up with TRBD1. V was pared by 6 bases and J by 7 bases, with 8 bases of the junction left unmatched. CDR1 is MDHEN and CDR2 is SYDVKM in the germline V gene. The CDR3 has 13 amino acids. The CDR3 here is CASREDRAPGYTF. The CDR3 nucleotides are TGTGCCAGCAGGGAAGACAGGGCTCCTGGCTACACCTTC.

The chain couples TRBV7-2 to TRBJ1-1; maybe TRBD1 (5 bases). The V end lost 7 bases, the J end lost 1 base, and 10 bases lay between the germline ends. CDR1 is SGHTA, CDR2 FQGNSA, per germline. This CDR3 region has 13 residues. The CDR3 loop reads CASTRQRNTEAFF. The CDR3 DNA reads TGTGCCAGCACCCGACAGAGGAACACTGAAGCTTTCTTT. Full variable domain (outside the CDR3, taken from reference TRBV7-2 and TRBJ1-1): GAGVSQSPSNKVTEKGKDVELRCDPISGHTALYWYRQSLGQGLEFLIYFQGNSAPDKSGLPSDRFSAERTGGSVSTLTIQRTQQEDSAVYLCASTRQRNTEAFFGQGTRLTVV.

This chain's CDR3 is CASSSSGGEREGYTF. For the CDR3, the DNA is TGTGCCAGCAGTTCCTCCGGAGGGGAAAGGGAAGGCTACACCTTC. V and J are TRBV6-5 and TRBJ1-2; the D gene is possibly TRBD1 (5 bases). Germline assignment: CDR1 MNHEY and CDR2 SVGAGI. V shed 4 bases and J shed 8 bases, with 20 bases lying between them. This CDR3 comprises 15 residues.

The V gene is TRBV5-1, the J gene TRBJ2-1, with TRBD1 matching over 9 bases. V was clipped by 1 base and J by 4 bases; unmatched bases: 3. This CDR3 spans 15 amino acids. Germline V gene data show CDR1 as SGHRS and CDR2 as YFSETQ. The chain's CDR3 is CASSLMGQGYNEQFF. The CDR3 nucleotides are TGCGCCAGCAGCTTGATGGGACAGGGTTACAATGAGCAGTTCTTC.

This rearrangement joins TRBV19 to TRBJ1-3; a possible D gene is TRBD1 (5 bases). V shed 3 bases and J shed 1 base, with 7 bases lying between them. The CDR3 runs 14 residues. Germline V gene sequence: CDR1 LNHDA, CDR2 SQIVND (reference sequence). CDR3 loop: CASSIRTSGNTIYF. CDR3 DNA sequence: TGTGCCAGTAGTATTCGGACATCTGGAAACACCATATATTTT.

The chain recombines TRBV4-1 with TRBJ2-7; D is perhaps TRBD1 (6 bases). Per germline, CDR1 MGHRA and CDR2 YSYEKL. Trimming removed 2 bases at V and 3 bases at J, with 14 bases between. The CDR3 loop spans 15 amino acids. The CDR3 nucleotides read TGCGCCAGCAGCCAACAGTTGGCAGGGGTCTACGAGCAGTACTTC. Its protein is CASSQQLAGVYEQYF.

This clone was recorded only once. The DNA of the CDR3 is TGCGCCAGCAGCCTCGGGACTTCAGATTCACCCCTCCACTTT. Its translation: CASSLGTSDSPLHF. The rearrangement joins TRBV5-1 to TRBJ1-6, with D possibly TRBD1 on 5 matching bases. The CDR3 spans 14 residues. V was pared by 4 bases and J by 8 bases, with 13 bases between. From germline, CDR1 is SGHRS and CDR2 YFSETQ.

CDR3 DNA sequence: TGTGCCAGCAGCGTAGGTCAGGGGAGAGAGACCCAGTACTTC. This sequence encodes CASSVGQGRETQYF. This chain links TRBV9 with TRBJ2-5, with a tentative D call TRBD1 (6 bases). CDR1 is SGDLS, CDR2 YYNGEE, per germline. This CDR3 contains 14 residues. V shed 0 bases and J shed 4 bases, with 10 bases lying between them.

The gene calls are TRBV6-1 and TRBJ2-7, with TRBD1 identical over 7 bases. Germline V lookup: CDR1 MNHNS, CDR2 SASEGT. Trimming cost V 2 bases and J 5 bases; bases outside gene matches: 12. The CDR3 is 16 amino acids. The CDR3 spells CASSEPGTAKYDEQYF. In DNA form, the CDR3 reads TGTGCCAGCAGTGAACCAGGGACAGCAAAATACGACGAGCAGTACTTC.

V usage is TRBV7-6 and J usage is TRBJ1-3; D gene unclear. V was pared by 5 bases and J by 0 bases, with 14 bases between. There are 16 residues in the CDR3. Germline V CDR1 and CDR2: SGHVS, FNYEAQ. CDR3: CASSTLPVSSGNTIYF. The CDR3 DNA follows: TGTGCCAGCAGCACGCTACCTGTGAGCTCTGGAAACACCATATATTTT.

The chain carries TRBV7-9 and TRBJ1-5, with D possibly being TRBD1 (5 bases). V dropped 3 bases and J dropped 7 bases, with 10 bases sitting between them. This CDR3 is built from 13 residues. In germline, CDR1 is SEHNR, CDR2 FQNEAQ (reference sequence). The CDR3 protein is CASSLGGGQPQHF. CDR3 nucleotide sequence: TGTGCCAGCAGCTTGGGGGGTGGCCAGCCCCAGCATTTT.

This CDR3 reads CASSPPETGAYEQYF. The CDR3 DNA follows: TGCGCCAGCAGCCCCCCCGAGACAGGGGCCTACGAGCAGTACTTC. The chain couples TRBV4-1 to TRBJ2-7; 8 bases align to TRBD1. From germline, CDR1 is MGHRA and CDR2 YSYEKL. V gave up 4 bases and J gave up 2 bases; unmatched junction bases: 7. This CDR3 has 15 amino acids.